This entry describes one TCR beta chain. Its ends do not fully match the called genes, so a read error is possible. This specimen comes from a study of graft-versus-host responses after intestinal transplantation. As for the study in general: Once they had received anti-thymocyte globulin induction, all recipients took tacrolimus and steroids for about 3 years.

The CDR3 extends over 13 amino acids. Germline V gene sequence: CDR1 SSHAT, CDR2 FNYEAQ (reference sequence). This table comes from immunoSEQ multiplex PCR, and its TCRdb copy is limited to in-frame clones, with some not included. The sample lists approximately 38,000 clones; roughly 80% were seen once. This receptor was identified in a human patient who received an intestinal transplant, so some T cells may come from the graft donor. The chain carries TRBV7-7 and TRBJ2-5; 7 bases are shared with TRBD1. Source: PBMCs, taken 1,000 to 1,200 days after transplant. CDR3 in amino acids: CASKAGGQETQYF. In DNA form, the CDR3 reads TGTGCTAGCAAGGCAGGGGGTCAAGAGACCCAGTACTTC.